The entry that follows covers one TCR beta chain sequence. Its antigen is currently unknown. This specimen comes from a study of cytomegalovirus exposure and HLA in healthy donors. Study-level findings and limits: The presence/absence work took it that sequencing depth was about the same across donors. Researchers catalogued some 160 TCR beta chains as cytomegalovirus-associated. Among TCR beta chains of equal frequency, HLA-associated ones were more clonally expanded in a later analysis.

The PCR made use of 60 Vbeta and 13 Jbeta primers. The authors' processing: In a later analysis, some 10 million of 60 million to 80 million unique beta chains occurred in at least two donors. Here immunoSEQ multiplex PCR was the method, and the copy in TCRdb shows in-frame clones only, minus some. V and J calls and clone size are copied from that table; D and trimming were computed from the DNA. The sample includes around 120,000 clones, roughly four fifths of them seen just once. V dropped 3 bases and J dropped 6 bases, with 12 bases sitting between them. This CDR3 is built from 13 residues. Germline loops: CDR1 SEHNR, CDR2 FQNEAQ (reference sequence).

This TCR was sampled from a boy between 10 and 17 years old in good health and CMV-seronegative. Sequenced: PBMCs. The chain combines TRBV7-9 with TRBJ2-7; D possibly corresponds to TRBD2 (5 bases). In DNA, the CDR3 is TGTGCCAGCAGCTTGGGAGAGGGAGCCGAGCAGTACTTC. As protein: CASSLGEGAEQYF. Full variable domain (remainder filled in from reference TRBV7-9 and TRBJ2-7): DTGVSQNPRHKITKRGQNVTFRCDPISEHNRLYWYRQTLGQGPEFLTYFQNEAQLEKSRLLSDRFSAERPKGSFSTLEIQRTEQGDSAMYLCASSLGEGAEQYFGPGTRLTVT.